The TCR beta chain described here comes from a study of T cells in Graves' hyperthyroidism and ophthalmopathy. Study-wide results and caveats: Ophthalmopathy, as predicted by the model, came a median approximately 5.9 months after the prediction.

As concerns this clonotype: Its cognate antigen is unknown.

V gave up 5 bases and J gave up 5 bases, with 22 bases separating them. The CDR3 contains 16 residues. Germline V CDR1 and CDR2: SGHTA, FQGNSA. Regions amplified from RNA transcripts were the TCR beta CDR3 regions. Carried out on the TCR CDR3, a first-round RT-PCR used the HTBI primer set. One entry per CDR3 protein, called by TCRdb with MiXCR from the multiplex PCR reads. Of 400,000 to 600,000 distinct CDR3 sequences in the sample, about 20% were seen once. The sequencing input was blood. The rearrangement joins TRBV7-2 to TRBJ2-7; perhaps TRBD2 as D (6 bases). This receptor was obtained from a young man with Graves' hyperthyroidism. CDR3 DNA sequence: TGTGCCAGCAGCCCCCGTACGTCCTCGCCGGGGGACGAGCAGTACTTC. Translation gives CASSPRTSSPGDEQYF. The variable domain in full, completed from reference TRBV7-2 and TRBJ2-7, reads GAGVSQSPSNKVTEKGKDVELRCDPISGHTALYWYRQSLGQGLEFLIYFQGNSAPDKSGLPSDRFSAERTGGSVSTLTIQRTQQEDSAVYLCASSPRTSSPGDEQYFGPGTRLTVT.